These 24 T cell receptor beta chains share one sample of origin, sequenced in a study of cytomegalovirus exposure and HLA in healthy donors (dated by TCRdb to 2017 to 2019). Libraries were built with the immunoSEQ multiplex PCR assay. The multiplex PCR relied on a mix of 60 forward primers for TCR Vbeta segments and 13 reverse primers for TCR Jbeta segments. TCRdb obtained this table from immuneACCESS and retained in-frame rearrangements with V and J assigned. These tables miss some clones; where compared with another copy, unresolved V genes account for less than half of the shortfall, and the remainder is unexplained. This sample holds roughly 190,000 clones; 79% were observed only once. The ten largest clonotypes hold around 1.6% of the sample. Input material: PBMCs. These receptor sequences come from a woman aged 50 to 60 in good health and CMV-seronegative.

This clone occurred once. The chain couples TRBV10-3 to TRBJ2-5; 8 bases are shared with TRBD2. The CDR3 covers 15 residues. The V gene's germline CDR1 is ENHRY and CDR2 SYGVKD. V lost 2 bases and J lost 6; bases outside the gene matches: 8. The CDR3 nucleotides read TGTGCCATCAGTGAGGCGGGACTAGAGAGGCAGACCCAGTACTTC. As protein: CAISEAGLERQTQYF.

J is TRBJ2-7 and V is TRBV6-5; D not resolved. Germline V gene lookup returns CDR1 MNHEY and CDR2 SVGAGI. Trimming shortened V by 6 bases and J by 6 bases, and 12 bases separated the two germline ends. CDR3 length: 12 residues. CDR3 bases: TGTGCCAGCAGCCCCCTAAGAGGCGAGCAGTACTTC. This encodes CASSPLRGEQYF.

The rearrangement uses TRBV7-2 and TRBJ1-1, with D possibly TRBD1 on 6 matching bases. From germline, CDR1 is SGHTA and CDR2 FQGNSA. The germline V and J ends were trimmed by 4 bases and 6 bases, with 15 bases remaining between them. This CDR3 region has 14 residues. CDR3 in amino acids: CASSSGHTTSEAFF. The CDR3 bases are TGTGCCAGCAGCTCGGGACATACTACGTCTGAAGCTTTCTTT. The whole variable domain, remainder taken from reference TRBV7-2 and TRBJ1-1, is GAGVSQSPSNKVTEKGKDVELRCDPISGHTALYWYRQSLGQGLEFLIYFQGNSAPDKSGLPSDRFSAERTGGSVSTLTIQRTQQEDSAVYLCASSSGHTTSEAFFGQGTRLTVV.

The chain carries TRBV7-2 and TRBJ1-4, with D maybe TRBD1 (6 bases). CDR1 and CDR2 (germline): SGHTA, FQGNSA. CDR3 length: 15 amino acids. V was clipped by 5 bases and J by 8 bases, with 18 bases between them. As DNA, the CDR3 is TGTGCCAGCAGCCCTTGGGGGGGGGCGTGGGAAAAACTGTTTTTT. Its protein product is CASSPWGGAWEKLFF.

The chain recombines TRBV7-5 with TRBJ2-1; the D call of TRBD2 is as the table states it, not checked on the DNA. TRBV7-5 is an annotated pseudogene. The CDR3 runs to 18 residues. CDR3 amino acids: CARSLFYPPGGPNNEQFF. CDR3 nucleotides: TGTGCCAGAAGCTTATTTTACCCGCCGGGAGGGCCCAACAATGAGCAGTTCTTC.

V gene TRBV7-2 combines with J gene TRBJ2-7; D is possibly TRBD2 (6 bases). Deletions cut 8 bases from V and 2 bases from J, with 13 bases between. The CDR3 sequence is 13 residues long. Germline-derived CDR1 and CDR2 are SGHTA and FQGNSA. The CDR3 protein is CASGLAETYEQYF. In DNA, the CDR3 is TGTGCCAGCGGATTAGCGGAGACCTACGAGCAGTACTTC.

The chain couples TRBV7-9 to TRBJ1-1; 7 positions match TRBD1. The CDR3 extends over 16 amino acids. V trimming: 5 bases; J trimming: 4 bases; junction bases outside the gene matches: 13. Germline V gene data show CDR1 as SEHNR and CDR2 as FQNEAQ (reference sequence). The CDR3 loop reads CASSPGPGGVTTEAFF. CDR3 DNA: TGTGCCAGCAGCCCTGGACCAGGGGGTGTGACCACTGAAGCTTTCTTT.

V and J are TRBV28 and TRBJ1-1; 11 bases line up with TRBD1. The trim removed 7 bases at V and 4 bases at J, leaving 8 bases unmatched. Germline lookup yields CDR1 MDHEN and CDR2 SYDVKM. This CDR3 is built from 15 residues. CDR3 bases: TGTGCCAGCACCCAGGCTGGGACAGGGGGCACTGAAGCTTTCTTT. Its translation is CASTQAGTGGTEAFF.

V is TRBV19 and J is TRBJ2-5; D is unclear. Germline-derived CDR1 and CDR2 are LNHDA and SQIVND (reference sequence). There are 11 residues in the CDR3. The V and J ends lost 3 bases and 3 bases respectively, with 2 bases between them. The CDR3 reads CASSIKETQYF. The CDR3 DNA is TGTGCCAGTAGTATTAAAGAGACCCAGTACTTC.

This clone was counted once. This chain connects TRBV19 to TRBJ2-2; 7 bases map to TRBD2. Germline assignment: CDR1 LNHDA and CDR2 SQIVND (reference sequence). After removal of 8 bases from V and 1 base from J, the junction contained 4 bases not matched to a gene. This CDR3 region has 14 residues. The CDR3 nucleotides read TGTGCCAGTGGGGGGGTAGGGAACACCGGGGAGCTGTTTTTT. Protein product: CASGGVGNTGELFF.

This clone was seen only once. CDR3 coding DNA: TGCAGTGCTAGAGGGGGAGACGGCTACACCTTC. Residues: CSARGGDGYTF. This chain connects TRBV20-1 to TRBJ1-2; D unresolved. CDR1 DFQATT and CDR2 SNEGSKA come from the germline V gene (reference sequence). This CDR3 comprises 11 residues. V was trimmed by 1 base and J by 8 bases, leaving 8 bases between them.

The chain joins TRBV9 to TRBJ2-2, with 10 bases fitting TRBD1. From germline, CDR1 is SGDLS and CDR2 YYNGEE. This CDR3 has 15 residues. The V and J ends lost 2 bases and 6 bases, in that order; junction bases with no gene match: 4. The CDR3 DNA follows: TGTGCCAGCAGCGTGGACAGGGGGGGGGCCGGGGAGCTGTTTTTT. This sequence encodes CASSVDRGGAGELFF.

This clone has just one count. This chain joins TRBV14 and TRBJ2-5; 9 nucleotides line up with TRBD2. J lost 7 bases, V lost 0 bases, and 12 bases had no gene match. The germline V gene has CDR1 SGHDN and CDR2 FVKESK. The CDR3 runs to 17 residues. The CDR3 DNA is TGTGCCAGCAGCCAAGATTCTAGCGGGGATTACTCGAGGACCCAGTACTTC. Protein: CASSQDSSGDYSRTQYF.

This chain uses TRBV7-9 with TRBJ1-2; D not resolved. CDR3 length: 14 amino acids. Germline CDR1 is SEHNR and CDR2 is FQNEAQ (reference sequence). Deletions cut 5 bases from V and 0 bases from J, with 10 bases between. CDR3: CASSTRESNYGYTF. CDR3 DNA sequence: TGTGCCAGCAGCACCCGAGAGTCTAACTATGGCTACACCTTC.

The J gene is TRBJ2-5, the V gene TRBV6-5; 9 bases align to TRBD1. The J call is doubtful: the DNA matches TRBJ2-7 better. Germline V gene lookup returns CDR1 MNHEY and CDR2 SVGAGI. The CDR3 contains 16 residues. The DNA of the CDR3 is TGTGCCAGCAGTTACCAGACAGGGGGAAGCTCCTACGAGCAGTACTTC. It is translated as CASSYQTGGSSYEQYF.

This clone was detected only a few times. This chain uses TRBV4-3 with TRBJ1-2; D might be TRBD1 (6 bases). Per the germline V gene, CDR1 is LGHNA and CDR2 is YSLEER. The CDR3 is 14 amino acids. V was trimmed by 1 base and J by 4 bases, leaving 10 bases between them. CDR3 residues: CASSQGAGAYGYTF. CDR3 nucleotide sequence: TGCGCCAGCAGCCAAGGGGCGGGGGCCTATGGCTACACCTTC.

The chain recombines TRBV6-5 with TRBJ1-1, with 7 bases that match TRBD1. With 5 bases clipped from V and 10 bases from J, the junction kept 10 bases outside the gene matches. CDR1 MNHEY and CDR2 SVGAGI come from the germline V gene. This CDR3 is 13 amino acids long. For the CDR3, the DNA is TGTGCCAGCAGTCTAGGGGGCAATAAGGGAGCTTTCTTT. Its translation: CASSLGGNKGAFF.

As DNA, the CDR3 is TGTGCCAGCAGCCCCCTGATGACCGGGGTGGTCTACAATGAGCAGTTCTTC. This translates into CASSPLMTGVVYNEQFF. V is TRBV27 and J is TRBJ2-1; D is perhaps TRBD2 (5 bases). The CDR3 runs to 17 residues. The ends were cut back, 6 bases at V and 3 bases at J, with 21 bases in the middle. Per the germline V gene, CDR1 is MNHEY and CDR2 is SMNVEV (reference sequence).

The chain couples TRBV7-9 to TRBJ1-3; no firm D call. V lost 4 bases to trimming and J lost 0 bases, with 10 bases between them. The germline V gene encodes CDR1 SEHNR and CDR2 FQNEAQ (reference sequence). The CDR3 runs to 15 residues. CDR3 in amino acids: CASSSAGSSGNTIYF. For the CDR3, the DNA is TGTGCCAGCAGCTCTGCGGGGAGCTCTGGAAACACCATATATTTT.

The chain couples TRBV7-9 to TRBJ1-2; TRBD1 might be the D (5 bases). The CDR3 loop spans 14 amino acids. The ends were cut back, 10 bases at V and 7 bases at J, with 22 bases in the middle. Germline CDR1 is SEHNR and CDR2 is FQNEAQ (reference sequence). CDR3 bases: TGTGCCAACTACCCCCCCGGGACTACCACTGGCTACACCTTC. It is translated as CANYPPGTTTGYTF.

This rearrangement joins TRBV6-5 to TRBJ2-7; the match to TRBD2 covers 7 bases. In germline, CDR1 is MNHEY, CDR2 SVGAGI. The CDR3 is made up of 15 amino acids. J lost 7 bases, V lost 5 bases, and 14 bases had no gene match. CDR3 residues: CASSPATSLSREQYF. In nucleotides, the CDR3 is TGTGCCAGCAGTCCTGCGACTAGCCTCTCCCGTGAGCAGTACTTC.

On this clone itself: The junction differs from germline at one of its ends, possibly a read error. This chain joins TRBV7-9 and TRBJ2-3; 13 bases map to TRBD2. CDR3 length: 18 residues. Per the germline V gene, CDR1 is SEHNR and CDR2 is FQNEAQ (reference sequence). DNA for the CDR3: TGTTCCAGCAGGCTCGGACTAGCGGGGGCCGCCTACTTAGATACGCAGTATTTT. It is translated as CSSRLGLAGAAYLDTQYF.

The rearrangement uses TRBV7-8 and TRBJ2-2, with D tentatively TRBD2 (5 bases). CDR1 SGHVS and CDR2 FQNEAQ come from the germline V gene. CDR3 length: 16 residues. V was pared by 1 base and J by 4 bases, with 13 bases between. DNA of the CDR3: TGTGCCAGCAGCTTAGGAGGGTCGAGCCGCACCGGGGAGCTGTTTTTT. Its translation is CASSLGGSSRTGELFF.

The genes are TRBV15 and TRBJ2-5; D remains unclear. The CDR3 covers 12 residues. V dropped 2 bases and J dropped 4 bases, with 5 bases sitting between them. The germline V gene has CDR1 LNHNV and CDR2 YYDKDF (reference sequence). The CDR3 nucleotides read TGTGCCACCAGCAGAATCTCAGAGACCCAGTACTTC. Translation: CATSRISETQYF.